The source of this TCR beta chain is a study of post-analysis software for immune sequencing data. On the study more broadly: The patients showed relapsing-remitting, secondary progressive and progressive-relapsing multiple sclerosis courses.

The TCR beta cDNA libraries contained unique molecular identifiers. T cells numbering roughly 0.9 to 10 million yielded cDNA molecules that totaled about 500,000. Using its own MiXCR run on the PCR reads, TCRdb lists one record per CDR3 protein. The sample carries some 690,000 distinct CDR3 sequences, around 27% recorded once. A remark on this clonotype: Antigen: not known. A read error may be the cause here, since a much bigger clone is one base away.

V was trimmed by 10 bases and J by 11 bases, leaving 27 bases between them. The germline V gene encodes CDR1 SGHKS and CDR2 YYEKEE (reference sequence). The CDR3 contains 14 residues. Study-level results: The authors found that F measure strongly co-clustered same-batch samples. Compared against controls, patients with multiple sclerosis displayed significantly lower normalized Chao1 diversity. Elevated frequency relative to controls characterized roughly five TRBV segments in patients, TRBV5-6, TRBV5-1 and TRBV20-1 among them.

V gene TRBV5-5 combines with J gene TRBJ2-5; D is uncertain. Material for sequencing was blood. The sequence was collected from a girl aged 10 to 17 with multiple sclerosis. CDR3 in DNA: TGTGCCGCCCCGACGGACCCGTGCCTTGAGGAGCAGTACTTC. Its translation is CAAPTDPCLEEQYF. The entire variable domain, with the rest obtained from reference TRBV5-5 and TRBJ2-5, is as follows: DAGVTQSPTHLIKTRGQQVTLRCSPISGHKSVSWYQQVLGQGPQFIFQYYEKEERGRGNFPDRFSARQFPNYSSELNVNALLLGDSALYLCAAPTDPCLEEQYFGPGTRLLVL.